These 11 T cell receptor beta chains share one sample of origin, sequenced in a study of blood T cell repertoires in COVID-19. Clones were read by immunoSEQ multiplex PCR, and TCRdb kept only the in-frame ones, dropping some. This table holds roughly 250,000 clones, about four fifths found once. The specimen sequenced was peripheral blood. The receptors were sampled from a woman older than 75 with acute or convalescent COVID-19.

V is TRBV5-1 and J is TRBJ2-5, with 14 bases that match TRBD2. The germline gives CDR1 SGHRS, CDR2 YFSETQ. V gave up 4 bases and J gave up 5 bases; unmatched junction bases: 10. This CDR3 spans 17 amino acids. CDR3 amino acids: CASSRGTSGGMTETQYF. The CDR3 DNA sequence: TGCGCCAGCAGCCGAGGGACTAGCGGGGGCATGACGGAGACCCAGTACTTC.

This clone was observed a handful of times. In DNA form, the CDR3 reads TGTGCCAGCTCACCATATCGAACATCCAACACCGGGGAGCTGTTTTTT. This sequence encodes CASSPYRTSNTGELFF. The chain carries TRBV18 and TRBJ2-2; no definite D call. The germline V gene has CDR1 KGHSH and CDR2 LQKENI. This CDR3 has 16 residues. Trimming took 2 bases from V and 2 from J, leaving 12 bases between them.

The V call is TRBV3-1 (or the pseudogene TRBV3-2), the J call TRBJ1-4; weak D call: TRBD1 (5 bases). Germline-derived CDR1 and CDR2 are LGHDT and YNNKEL (reference sequence). CDR3 length: 14 amino acids. The germline V and J ends were trimmed by 4 bases and 14 bases, with 20 bases remaining between them. The CDR3 here is CASSPFSRDPSLFF. As DNA, the CDR3 is TGTGCCAGCAGCCCCTTTTCGCGGGACCCTAGCCTGTTTTTT.

This clone was seen a handful of times. The gene calls are TRBV28 and TRBJ1-1; a possible D gene is TRBD1 (6 bases). Germline-derived CDR1 and CDR2 are MDHEN and SYDVKM. Trimming stripped 1 base from V and 9 bases from J, with 9 bases between. The length of the CDR3 is 12 residues. In nucleotides, the CDR3 is TGTGCCAGCAGTTTATTTCAGGGGAAAGCTTTCTTT. Protein: CASSLFQGKAFF.

V is TRBV5-1 and J is TRBJ2-2, with 8 bases aligning to TRBD1. From germline, CDR1 is SGHRS and CDR2 YFSETQ. The CDR3 has 16 residues. The V gene end was trimmed by 0 bases and the J gene end by 5 bases; junction bases not matched to a gene: 6. CDR3 DNA sequence: TGCGCCAGCAGCTTGGGTGGGACAGGTATTACCGGGGAGCTGTTTTTT. As protein: CASSLGGTGITGELFF.

The sample holds a few counts of this clone. The chain combines TRBV18 with TRBJ2-5, with D perhaps matching TRBD1 (6 bases). CDR1 is KGHSH and CDR2 is LQKENI in the germline V gene. This CDR3 is 13 amino acids long. V lost 3 bases and J 7 bases, leaving 12 bases between the germline ends. The CDR3 sequence: CASSPGGPGTQYF. CDR3 bases: TGTGCCAGCTCACCTGGGGGCCCGGGGACCCAGTACTTC.

The genes are TRBV30 and TRBJ1-2; D is perhaps TRBD1 (6 bases). The V end was cut by 4 bases, the J end by 4 bases, with 16 bases between. This CDR3 is built from 14 residues. Germline V gene data show CDR1 as GTSNPN and CDR2 as SVGIG (reference sequence). CDR3 DNA: TGTGCCTGGACCCTTAGGGGGTATGGCTATGGCTACACCTTC. Translating gives CAWTLRGYGYGYTF.

This chain links TRBV19 with TRBJ1-1; D perhaps matches TRBD1 (5 bases). Looked up from germline, CDR1 is LNHDA and CDR2 is SQIVND (reference sequence). This CDR3 region has 15 residues. V lost 5 bases, J lost 5 bases, and 18 bases lay in between. The CDR3 DNA sequence: TGTGCCAGTAGTGCCAAATGGGGGGGTCGGACTGAAGCTTTCTTT. This translates into CASSAKWGGRTEAFF.

This clone was seen once. V is TRBV7-8 and J is TRBJ2-7, with 12 bases identical to TRBD2. This CDR3 is built from 15 residues. V was pared by 5 bases and J by 4 bases, with 6 bases of the junction left unmatched. Per the germline V gene, CDR1 is SGHVS and CDR2 is FQNEAQ. CDR3 in DNA: TGTGCCAGCAGCCATCCTAGCGGGGGGGCATACGAGCAGTACTTC. Encoded protein: CASSHPSGGAYEQYF.

The chain uses TRBV3-1 (or the pseudogene TRBV3-2) and TRBJ2-3; D is uncertain. CDR1 is LGHDT and CDR2 is YNNKEL in the germline V gene (reference sequence). This CDR3 has 12 residues. Trimming removed 1 base from V and 12 bases from J, with 11 bases in between. Written as DNA, the CDR3 is TGTGCCAGCAGCCAAGCTGAAGCCAAACAGTATTTT. Translated, it gives CASSQAEAKQYF.

The V gene is TRBV3-1 (or the pseudogene TRBV3-2), the J gene TRBJ1-4; TRBD1 might be the D (5 bases). Germline V gene data show CDR1 as LGHDT and CDR2 as YNNKEL (reference sequence). The CDR3 totals 11 residues. The V gene lost 8 bases and the J gene lost 10 bases, with 11 bases spanning the gap. CDR3: CASYGGGKLFF. The CDR3 nucleotides read TGTGCCAGCTACGGGGGGGGAAAACTGTTTTTT.